A selection of T cell receptor beta chains follows, all from one sample in a study of technical replicates of blood from a handful of donors. Libraries were prepared by immunoSEQ multiplex PCR; TCRdb keeps only in-frame clonotypes and omits some of them. The table lists under 65,000 clones, 80% to 90% of them singletons, with about 4.8% in the top ten. The sequenced sample was PBMCs. The origin of the receptors is a human donor in good health. Some clones in this sample may be carry-over from other donors' samples. Each CDR3 is given with its conserved first and last residue. Fields, in order: D gene, V gene, J gene, clone size, CDR3 DNA, CDR3 protein. A D gene is named only where the DNA matches it firmly. Only some rows state a clone size, as once, few, many or a class for expanded clones.

>.|TRBV6-6|TRBJ2-1|few
TGTGCCAGCAGCGAGGGGGGGGGCCTCAATGAGCAGTTCTTC
CASSEGGGLNEQFF
>TRBD1|TRBV5-1|TRBJ1-1|.
TGCGCCAGCAGAAGGACAGGGGGCCGGACTGAAGCTTTCTTT
CASRRTGGRTEAFF
>.|TRBV6-4|TRBJ1-6|.
TGTGCCAGCAGTGAAGGCCCGTGGGCAGCTTCACCCCTCCACTTT
CASSEGPWAASPLHF
>TRBD2|TRBV5-8|TRBJ2-3|.
TGTGCCAGCAGCCCAACTAGCGGGAGCACAGATACGCAGTATTTT
CASSPTSGSTDTQYF
>.|TRBV7-9|TRBJ2-5|.
TGTGCCAGCAGCTTAGGGTCGGGAGTCGGGCAAGAGACCCAGTACTTC
CASSLGSGVGQETQYF
>TRBD2|TRBV19|TRBJ2-2|.
TGTGCCAGTAGTATGCCACAGCGGGGGGGCCCCGGGGAGCTGTTTTTT
CASSMPQRGGPGELFF
>.|TRBV11-2|TRBJ1-2|.
TGTGCCAGCAGCTTAGCGAGGGCCCCATATGGCTACACCTTC
CASSLARAPYGYTF
>.|TRBV11-2|TRBJ2-6|.
TGTGCCAGCAGTTCCGCTGGGGCCAACGTCCTGACTTTC
CASSSAGANVLTF
>TRBD1|TRBV19|TRBJ2-7|once
TGTGCCAGTAGTATGGGACAGGTCTCCTACGAGCAGTACTTC
CASSMGQVSYEQYF
>.|TRBV5-4|TRBJ2-2|.
TGTGCCAGCAGCTTGGGGCAAAACACCGGGGAGCTGTTTTTT
CASSLGQNTGELFF
>.|TRBV18|TRBJ2-5|.
TGTGCCAGCTCACCACCCACTCCGGAGACCCAGTACTTC
CASSPPTPETQYF
>TRBD1|TRBV2|TRBJ2-5|.
TGTGCCAGCGGGGACAGGGTGGGCTCGGAGACCCAGTACTTC
CASGDRVGSETQYF